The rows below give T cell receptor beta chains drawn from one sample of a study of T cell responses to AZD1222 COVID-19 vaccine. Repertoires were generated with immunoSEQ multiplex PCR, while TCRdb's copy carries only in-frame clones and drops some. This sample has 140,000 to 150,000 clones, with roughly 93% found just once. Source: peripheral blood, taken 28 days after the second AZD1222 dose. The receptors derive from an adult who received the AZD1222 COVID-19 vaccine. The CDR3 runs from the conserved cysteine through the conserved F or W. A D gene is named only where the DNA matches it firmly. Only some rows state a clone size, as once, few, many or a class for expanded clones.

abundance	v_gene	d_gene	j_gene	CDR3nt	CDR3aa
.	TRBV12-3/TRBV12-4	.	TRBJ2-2	TGTGCCAGCACAGTGGGAACCGGGGAGCTGTTTTTT	CASTVGTGELFF
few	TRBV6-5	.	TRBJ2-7	TGTGCCAGCAGCCGCCCGGGCAGGGGCGACTACGAGCAGTACTTC	CASSRPGRGDYEQYF
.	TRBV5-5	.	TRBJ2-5	TGTGCCAGCAGCGGTGCGGGCAGTCTTCAGGCGAAACAAGAGACCCAGTACTTC	CASSGAGSLQAKQETQYF
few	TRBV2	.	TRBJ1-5	TGTGCCAGCAGGTTCAGGGTAAACAGCAATCAGCCCCAGCATTTT	CASRFRVNSNQPQHF
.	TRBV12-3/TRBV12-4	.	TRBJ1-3	TGTGCCAGCAGTTTTGGTGGAAACACCATATATTTT	CASSFGGNTIYF
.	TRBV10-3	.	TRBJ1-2	TGTGCCATCAGTGGGTCGGGTTACTATGGCTACACCTTC	CAISGSGYYGYTF
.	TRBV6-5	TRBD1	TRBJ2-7	TGTGCCAGCAGCCTCCGGGACAGCCTCCAATCCGAGCAGTACTTC	CASSLRDSLQSEQYF
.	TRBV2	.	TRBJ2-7	TGTGCCAGCAGTGAACTTCGCGCCAACGAGCAGTACTTC	CASSELRANEQYF
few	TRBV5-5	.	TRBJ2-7	TGTGCCAGCAGCGGCCCCCTAGTTTACGAGCAGTACTTC	CASSGPLVYEQYF
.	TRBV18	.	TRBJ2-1	TGTGCCAGCTCACGCACCGATGGAGCTGGCATGTACAATGAGCAGTTCTTC	CASSRTDGAGMYNEQFF
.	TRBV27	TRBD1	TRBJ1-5	TGTGCCAGCAGCCTCAGGACAGGGAGGCAAAGCCAGCCCCAGCATTTT	CASSLRTGRQSQPQHF
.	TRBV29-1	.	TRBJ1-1	TGCAGCGTTGTGATAGTCACTGAAGCTTTCTTT	CSVVIVTEAFF
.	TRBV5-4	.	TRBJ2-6	TGTGCCAGCTTACCGATGGGTGGGGCCAACGTCCTGACTTTC	CASLPMGGANVLTF
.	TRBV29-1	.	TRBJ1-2	TGCAGCGTACAACCCATAAGTGTCTATGGCTACACCTTC	CSVQPISVYGYTF
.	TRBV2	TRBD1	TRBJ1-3	TGTGCCAGCATTGACAGGGTTGGAAACACCATATATTTT	CASIDRVGNTIYF
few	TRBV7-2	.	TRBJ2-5	TGTGCCAGCAGCTTGACTAGGGGAGAGACCCAGTACTTC	CASSLTRGETQYF
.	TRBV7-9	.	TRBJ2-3	TGTGCCAGCAGCACCGCCTGGGGACGGGCAGCAGATACGCAGTATTTT	CASSTAWGRAADTQYF
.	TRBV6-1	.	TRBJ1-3	TGTGCCAGCAGTGATCCGGGGGGCCGAGGAAACACCATATATTTT	CASSDPGGRGNTIYF
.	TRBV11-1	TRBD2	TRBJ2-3	TGTGCCAGCAGCTTTTCTAGCGGGAATTATGATACGCAGTATTTT	CASSFSSGNYDTQYF
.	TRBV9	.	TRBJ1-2	TGTGCCAGCAGCGATCGACAGACCTATGGCTACACCTTC	CASSDRQTYGYTF
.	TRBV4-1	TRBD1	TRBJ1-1	TGCGCCAGCAGCCAATCAGGGGGTAACACTGAAGCTTTCTTT	CASSQSGGNTEAFF
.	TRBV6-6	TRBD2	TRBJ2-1	TGTGCCAGCAGGATTATAGCGGGAGGTTATAATGAGCAGTTCTTC	CASRIIAGGYNEQFF
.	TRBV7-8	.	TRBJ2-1	TGTGCCAGCAGCGGGGGGGGCGGTTTGAGGAATGAGCAGTTCTTC	CASSGGGGLRNEQFF
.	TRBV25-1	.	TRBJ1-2	TGTGCCAGCAGTGGGCTGGACAGCCCTCGCCTTGGCTACACCTTC	CASSGLDSPRLGYTF
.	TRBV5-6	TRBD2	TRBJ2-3	TGTGCCAGCAGCCTTGTAGCGGGGGTCCGCACAGATACGCAGTATTTT	CASSLVAGVRTDTQYF
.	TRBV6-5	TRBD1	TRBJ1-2	TGTGCCAGCAGTTACTCGCAGGGGGCCTATGGCTACACCTTC	CASSYSQGAYGYTF
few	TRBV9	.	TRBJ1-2	TGTGCCAGCAGCCTTAGCCCACGACGGGCCAGTGGTGGCTACACCTTC	CASSLSPRRASGGYTF
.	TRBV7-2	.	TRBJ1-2	TGTGCCAGCAGCTTCGGTCCTAACTATGGCTACACCTTC	CASSFGPNYGYTF
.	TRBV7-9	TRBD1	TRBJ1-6	TGTGCCAGCAGCCAGACAGGGCCCGAGGGGAGTTCACCCCTCCACTTT	CASSQTGPEGSSPLHF
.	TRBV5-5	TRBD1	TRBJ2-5	TGTGCCAGCAGCTTGGGGGACAGGGGGCAGACCCAGTACTTC	CASSLGDRGQTQYF
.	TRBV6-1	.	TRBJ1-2	TGTGCCAGCAGTGCGCTTATTCAAGGACCTAACTATGGCTACACCTTC	CASSALIQGPNYGYTF
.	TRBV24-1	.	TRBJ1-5	TGTGCCACCAGTGATTCCCAAGATCTACTTCCATCTTATAGCAATCAGCCCCAGCATTTT	CATSDSQDLLPSYSNQPQHF
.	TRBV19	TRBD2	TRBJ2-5	TGTGCCAGTAGTATTGGGGGACTAGCGGTACCGAGGGGAGAGACCCAGTACTTC	CASSIGGLAVPRGETQYF
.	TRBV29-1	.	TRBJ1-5	TGCAGCCCGTTGCCGGGACGTCGCAATCAGCCCCAGCATTTT	CSPLPGRRNQPQHF
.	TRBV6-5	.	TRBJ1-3	TGTGCCAGCAGTACGACAGGACGAGAAAGGACCATATATTTT	CASSTTGRERTIYF
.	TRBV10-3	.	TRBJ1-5	TGTGCCATCAGTGAGTCGGCTGGATATAGCAATCAGCCCCAGCATTTT	CAISESAGYSNQPQHF
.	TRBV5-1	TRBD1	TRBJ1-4	TGCGCCAGCAGCCAGGGACAGGAGAGAGGTGAAAAACTGTTTTTT	CASSQGQERGEKLFF
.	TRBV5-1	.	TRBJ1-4	TGCGCCAGCAGTCTAAATAACGAAAAACTGTTTTTT	CASSLNNEKLFF
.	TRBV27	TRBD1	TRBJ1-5	TGTGCCAGCAGTCCATCCAGGGGGGAAGTGAATCAGCCCCAGCATTTT	CASSPSRGEVNQPQHF
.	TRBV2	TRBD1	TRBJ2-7	TGTGCCAGCAGTGAAGAAGTAGGGACAGCCTACGAGCAGTACTTC	CASSEEVGTAYEQYF
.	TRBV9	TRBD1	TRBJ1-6	TGTGCCAGCAGCGGGGTGACAGGGGATTATTCACCCCTCCACTTT	CASSGVTGDYSPLHF
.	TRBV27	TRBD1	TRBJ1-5	TGTGCCAGCAGTTTAAGGACAGGGGTTCTGGCAAATCAGCCCCAGCATTTT	CASSLRTGVLANQPQHF
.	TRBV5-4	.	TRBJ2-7	TGTGCCAGCAGCGCCGACCCAACAACTGCGGGCGAGCAGTACTTC	CASSADPTTAGEQYF
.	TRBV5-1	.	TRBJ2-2	TGCGCCAGCAGGGAGGGGGCCGACGGGGAGCTGTTTTTT	CASREGADGELFF
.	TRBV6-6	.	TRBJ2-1	TGTGCCAGCAGTTACCCGCGAAGCGAGCAGTTCTTC	CASSYPRSEQFF
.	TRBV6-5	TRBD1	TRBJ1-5	TGTGCCAGCAGGGACAGGGGGCCTGGCAATCAGCCCCAGCATTTT	CASRDRGPGNQPQHF
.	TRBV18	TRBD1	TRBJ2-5	TGTGCCAGCTCACCAGCCGGGACAGCTCAAGAGACCCAGTACTTC	CASSPAGTAQETQYF
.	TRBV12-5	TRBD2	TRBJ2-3	TGTGCTAGTGGTCCCAGGCCCGGGACTAGCGGGAGTACGGATACGCAGTATTTT	CASGPRPGTSGSTDTQYF
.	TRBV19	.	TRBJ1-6	TGTGCCAGTAGTAAGGGAAGGACACTCGATAATTCACCCCTCCACTTT	CASSKGRTLDNSPLHF
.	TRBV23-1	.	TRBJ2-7	TGCGCCAGCAGTGGAGAATTGGGATACGAGCAGTACTTC	CASSGELGYEQYF
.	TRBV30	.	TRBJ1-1	TGTGCCTGGAGTGTACCGGGGGTCCCGAACACTGAAGCTTTCTTT	CAWSVPGVPNTEAFF
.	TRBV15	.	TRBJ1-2	TGTGCCACCAGCCGGACAGACTCCTCTAACTATGGCTACACCTTC	CATSRTDSSNYGYTF
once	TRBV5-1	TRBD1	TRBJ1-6	TGCGCCAGCAGCATTCAGACAGGGATGGGAAATTCACCCCTCCACTTT	CASSIQTGMGNSPLHF
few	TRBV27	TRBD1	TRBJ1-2	TGTGCCAGCAGACTACTAGGACAGGGGAGATCCTATGGCTACACCTTC	CASRLLGQGRSYGYTF
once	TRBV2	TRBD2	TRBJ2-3	TGTGCCAGCAGGAGGACTAGCGGGAGTGCAGATACGCAGTATTTT	CASRRTSGSADTQYF
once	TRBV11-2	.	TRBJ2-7	TGTGCCAGCAGCTTAGATGGGGCGGCGAGCTCCTACGAGCAGTACTTC	CASSLDGAASSYEQYF